Presented here are 22 T cell receptor beta chains from one specimen sequenced in a study of a mutant IDH1 vaccine in newly diagnosed glioma. Libraries were prepared by immunoSEQ multiplex PCR; TCRdb keeps only in-frame clonotypes and omits some of them. This sample has some 61,000 clones, with about 86% found just once. Stated time point: baseline, week 1 (first vaccination visit). Stated treatment: pre-vaccination baseline after standard-of-care therapy. The sample was PBMCs, taken from a glioma patient treated with radiotherapy, temozolomide or both. The receptor source for this set is a man younger than 40 with glioma.

Of note for this clone: Mismatch with germline at one junction end may stem from a read error. This rearrangement joins TRBV28 to TRBJ2-1, with D perhaps matching TRBD2 (5 bases). The CDR3 extends over 11 amino acids. The germline gives CDR1 MDHEN, CDR2 SYDVKM. For the CDR3, the DNA is TGTGCCAGCAGTCTAACTAGATTAAGGATCTTC. Protein: CASSLTRLRIF.

The chain employs TRBV5-6 and TRBJ1-1; tentatively, D is TRBD1 (5 bases). With 0 bases removed from V and 0 bases from J, the gap between germline ends came to 12 bases. CDR3 length: 16 amino acids. From germline, CDR1 is SGHDT and CDR2 YYEEEE. The DNA of the CDR3 is TGTGCCAGCAGCTTGGGCTGGGGCCTTATGAACACTGAAGCTTTCTTT. It encodes CASSLGWGLMNTEAFF.

The rearrangement joins TRBV28 to TRBJ1-5, with D possibly being TRBD1 (6 bases). This CDR3 comprises 19 residues. Trimming took 5 bases from V and 2 from J, leaving 25 bases between them. Germline V CDR1 and CDR2: MDHEN, SYDVKM. CDR3 DNA: TGTGCCAGCAGTGGCCAGGGGAGTCTTTTGTTTATGGGCAATCAGCCCCAGCATTTT. It translates to CASSGQGSLLFMGNQPQHF.

This clone was seen just once. The V call is TRBV2, the J call TRBJ2-7; 10 nucleotides agree with TRBD1. The CDR3 runs 13 residues. Germline lookup yields CDR1 SNHLY and CDR2 FYNNEI. The V segment lost 9 bases and the J segment 2 bases; nucleotides outside the gene matches: 4. As DNA, the CDR3 is TGTGCCAGTGAGGGACAGGGGACCTACGAGCAGTACTTC. Encoded protein: CASEGQGTYEQYF.

J is TRBJ2-2 and V is TRBV5-1; 10 positions agree with TRBD1. The CDR3 contains 16 residues. Germline V gives CDR1 SGHRS, CDR2 YFSETQ. V dropped 1 base and J dropped 5; count of bases not matched to a gene: 5. CDR3 amino acids: CASSLPGQGKTGELFF. For the CDR3, the DNA is TGCGCCAGCAGCTTGCCGGGACAGGGGAAGACCGGGGAGCTGTTTTTT.

The V call is TRBV10-1, the J call TRBJ2-7; 8 nucleotides match TRBD1. V was clipped by 6 bases and J by 1 base; unmatched bases: 2. The length of the CDR3 is 13 residues. Germline CDR1 and CDR2: WNHNN and SYGVQD (reference sequence). The CDR3, as DNA: TGCGCCAGCAGCAGGACAGGGTCCTACGAGCAGTACTTC. As protein: CASSRTGSYEQYF.

This sequence joins TRBV4-1 and TRBJ2-1, with 10 bases fitting TRBD2. The CDR3 is 17 residues long. Per the germline V gene, CDR1 is MGHRA and CDR2 is YSYEKL. The trim removed 0 bases at V and 6 bases at J, leaving 8 bases unmatched. The CDR3 spells CASSQDRELAGPNEQFF. The DNA for the CDR3 is TGCGCCAGCAGCCAAGATCGTGAACTAGCGGGGCCCAATGAGCAGTTCTTC.

The chain recombines TRBV2 with TRBJ1-1; D ambiguous. The CDR3 has 12 residues. Germline CDR1 and CDR2: SNHLY and FYNNEI. The V and J ends lost 7 bases and 4 bases respectively, with 10 bases between them. CDR3: CASKVLSTEAFF. The CDR3 DNA follows: TGTGCCAGCAAAGTCCTGAGCACTGAAGCTTTCTTT.

The genes are TRBV28 and TRBJ2-1; perhaps TRBD2 as D (5 bases). Germline CDR1 MDHEN, CDR2 SYDVKM. Trimming removed 6 bases from V and 0 bases from J, with 6 bases in between. This CDR3 comprises 13 residues. The CDR3 loop reads CASSRDSYNEQFF. The CDR3, as DNA: TGTGCCAGCAGCCGGGACTCCTACAATGAGCAGTTCTTC.

The gene calls are TRBV27 and TRBJ2-1, with D perhaps TRBD1 or TRBD2 (5 bases each). This CDR3 contains 16 residues. Per the germline V gene, CDR1 is MNHEY and CDR2 is SMNVEV (reference sequence). Trimming shortened V by 7 bases and J by 0 bases, and 16 bases separated the two germline ends. The CDR3 DNA sequence: TGTGCCAGCACCCAACTGGGGGACCTCTCCTACAATGAGCAGTTCTTC. It translates to CASTQLGDLSYNEQFF.

The V gene is TRBV19, the J gene TRBJ1-2; unclear D gene. V dropped 5 bases and J dropped 4 bases, with 8 bases sitting between them. This CDR3 region has 12 residues. Germline V gene sequence: CDR1 LNHDA, CDR2 SQIVND (reference sequence). In DNA form, the CDR3 reads TGTGCCAGTAGTGACGGAATCTATGGCTACACCTTC. As protein: CASSDGIYGYTF.

The rearrangement joins TRBV7-8 to TRBJ2-7, with D unresolved. This CDR3 is built from 15 residues. The germline V gene encodes CDR1 SGHVS and CDR2 FQNEAQ. V gave up 4 bases and J gave up 2 bases, with 15 bases separating them. The CDR3 spells CASSSFRLSPYEQYF. DNA of the CDR3: TGTGCCAGCAGCTCGTTCAGGCTTTCCCCCTACGAGCAGTACTTC.

This clone was seen only a few times. V usage is TRBV29-1 and J usage is TRBJ1-1; D uncertain. Looked up from germline, CDR1 is SQVTM and CDR2 is ANQGSEA. CDR3 size: 10 residues. Between the trimmed V and J ends, which lost 5 bases and 5 bases, there was a span of 6 bases. CDR3: CSVWETEAFF. CDR3 in DNA: TGCAGCGTTTGGGAAACTGAAGCTTTCTTT.

The genes are TRBV6-5 and TRBJ2-7; 10 bases fit TRBD2. The J segment lost 0 bases and the V segment lost 6 bases, leaving 2 bases of the junction unmatched. There are 14 residues in the CDR3. Germline V gives CDR1 MNHEY, CDR2 SVGAGI. The CDR3, as DNA: TGTGCCAGCAGAATAGCGGGGGGCTCCTACGAGCAGTACTTC. It encodes CASRIAGGSYEQYF.

About this clone itself: The CDR3 carries no conserved terminal phenylalanine or tryptophan, so it likely arises from a read error. V usage is TRBV5-1 and J usage is TRBJ2-7; D gene uncertain. Germline CDR1 SGHRS, CDR2 YFSETQ. The CDR3 spans 15 residues. V lost 0 bases and J 0 bases, leaving 10 bases between the germline ends. The CDR3 loop reads CASSLGQASSYEQYL. CDR3 bases: TGCGCCAGCAGCTTGGGGCAGGCGAGCTCCTACGAGCAGTACCTC.

The J gene is TRBJ1-2, the V gene TRBV7-9, with TRBD1 matching over 8 bases. This CDR3 comprises 17 residues. Per germline, CDR1 SEHNR and CDR2 FQNEAQ (reference sequence). The J segment lost 6 bases and the V segment lost 0 bases, leaving 12 bases of the junction unmatched. The CDR3 reads CASSLADSKRTGNGYTF. Written as DNA, the CDR3 is TGTGCCAGCAGCTTAGCCGATTCGAAGAGGACAGGGAATGGCTACACCTTC. The full variable domain, completed using reference TRBV7-9 and TRBJ1-2, is DTGVSQNPRHKITKRGQNVTFRCDPISEHNRLYWYRQTLGQGPEFLTYFQNEAQLEKSRLLSDRFSAERPKGSFSTLEIQRTEQGDSAMYLCASSLADSKRTGNGYTFGSGTRLTVV.

The genes are TRBV4-2 and TRBJ1-5, with D maybe TRBD1 (5 bases). The CDR3 consists of 13 residues. Germline values: CDR1 LGHNA, CDR2 YNFKEQ. The V end lost 9 bases, the J end lost 1 base, and 10 bases lay between the germline ends. CDR3 sequence: CASGGTSNQPQHF. As DNA, the CDR3 is TGTGCCAGTGGGGGTACGAGCAATCAGCCCCAGCATTTT.

The rearrangement uses TRBV19 and TRBJ2-5; the D gene is possibly TRBD1 (5 bases). The J call may be wrong; the DNA end is better matched by TRBJ2-7. The germline gives CDR1 LNHDA, CDR2 SQIVND (reference sequence). The CDR3 runs to 14 residues. CDR3 protein: CASSIGQGSYEQYF. The DNA for the CDR3 is TGTGCCAGTAGTATAGGCCAGGGCTCCTACGAGCAGTACTTC.

The V and J genes are TRBV5-1 and TRBJ1-4; TRBD1 matches at 7 bases. The J segment lost 5 bases and the V segment lost 2 bases, leaving 6 bases of the junction unmatched. Germline-derived CDR1 and CDR2 are SGHRS and YFSETQ. The CDR3 is made up of 15 amino acids. CDR3 DNA: TGCGCCAGCAGCTTTATGCCAGGGGGGAATGAAAAACTGTTTTTT. Translated, it gives CASSFMPGGNEKLFF.

This chain connects TRBV5-6 to TRBJ1-2; no reliable D call. The V gene's germline CDR1 is SGHDT and CDR2 YYEEEE. Trimming removed 1 base from V and 0 bases from J, with 10 bases in between. The CDR3 totals 15 residues. In nucleotides, the CDR3 is TGTGCCAGCAGCTTGCAAGGCCGCCCTAACTATGGCTACACCTTC. Translating gives CASSLQGRPNYGYTF.

The chain has TRBV11-3 and TRBJ2-7, with TRBD1 as a possible D gene (6 bases). Trimming removed 5 bases from V and 2 bases from J, with 7 bases in between. Germline V gives CDR1 SGHNT, CDR2 YENEEA. The length of the CDR3 is 12 residues. The CDR3 DNA sequence: TGTGCCAGCAGCCAGGGGACCTACGAGCAGTACTTC. Protein sequence: CASSQGTYEQYF.

CDR3 nucleotides: TGTGCCAGCAGCGTAGAGTCCGGGACAGGGGTGGGGGAGCAGTACTTC. Translated, it gives CASSVESGTGVGEQYF. The chain recombines TRBV9 with TRBJ2-7; 10 nucleotides match TRBD1. Germline V lookup: CDR1 SGDLS, CDR2 YYNGEE. Losses at the gene ends were 0 bases for V and 7 bases for J; bases not matched to a gene: 10. The CDR3 loop spans 16 amino acids.